The source of this TCR beta chain is a study of cytomegalovirus exposure and HLA in healthy donors. Turning to the study itself: Of the donors genotyped, several hundred in all, around 76% fell in the Caucasian-associated ancestry cluster.

The CDR3 is 15 residues long. Germline assignment: CDR1 MGHRA and CDR2 YSYEKL. Between the trimmed V and J ends, which lost 0 bases and 1 base, there was a span of 7 bases. Study findings and constraints: The authors listed approximately 150 TCR beta chains as cytomegalovirus-associated. Many donors shared some public TCRs, even though most TCR sequences were rare. Information on immune exposure was restricted to one variable (CMV serostatus).

Primers for the PCR totalled 60 Vbeta and 13 Jbeta. Assay: immunoSEQ multiplex PCR; the TCRdb copy retains only in-frame clones and omits some. The sample has approximately 51,000 clones, 65% to 80% seen once. As concerns this clone: Its cognate antigen is unknown.

The receptor's source is a man aged 25 to 45 in good health and CMV-seronegative. The chain couples TRBV4-1 to TRBJ1-5; D remains ambiguous. What was sequenced was PBMCs. The CDR3: CASSQEGGSNQPQHF. CDR3 in DNA: TGCGCCAGCAGCCAAGAGGGCGGGAGCAATCAGCCCCAGCATTTT.